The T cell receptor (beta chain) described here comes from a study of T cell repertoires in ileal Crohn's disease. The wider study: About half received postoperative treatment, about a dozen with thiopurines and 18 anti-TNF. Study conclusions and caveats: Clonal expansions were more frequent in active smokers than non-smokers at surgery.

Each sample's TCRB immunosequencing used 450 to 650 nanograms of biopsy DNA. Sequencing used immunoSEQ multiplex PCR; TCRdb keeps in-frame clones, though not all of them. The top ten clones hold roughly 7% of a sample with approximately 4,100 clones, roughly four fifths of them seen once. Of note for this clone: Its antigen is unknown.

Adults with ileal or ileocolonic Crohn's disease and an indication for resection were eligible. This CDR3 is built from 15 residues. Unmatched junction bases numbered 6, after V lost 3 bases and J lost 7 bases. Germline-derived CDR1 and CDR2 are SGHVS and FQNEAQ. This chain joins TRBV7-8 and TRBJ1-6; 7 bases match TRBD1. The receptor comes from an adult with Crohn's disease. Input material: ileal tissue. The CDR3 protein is CASSFPGQLNSPLHF. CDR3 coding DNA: TGTGCCAGCAGCTTTCCGGGACAGCTGAATTCACCCCTCCACTTT.